The subject of this entry is one TCR beta chain. This entry belongs to a study of CD8 T cells in Susac syndrome. The CDR3 is 16 residues long. Per the germline V gene, CDR1 is GTSNPN and CDR2 is SVGIG (reference sequence). Trimming removed 0 bases from V and 9 bases from J; junction bases left unmatched: 8. The sequenced target, TCR beta, came from blood CD8+ and CD4+ T cells. Reverse transcription used about 0.45 to 1 ug RNA and random hexamers. TCRdb independently ran MiXCR on the immunoSEQ multiplex PCR reads; one entry per CDR3 protein. The profile shows 95,000 to 150,000 distinct CDR3 sequences, approximately 94% of them singletons.

This TCR derives from a human donor in good health. This chain connects TRBV30 to TRBJ2-2; 12 nucleotides agree with TRBD2. The sequencing input was CD4+ T cells from PBMCs. CDR3: CAWSVHLAGGPRELFF. Written as DNA, the CDR3 is TGTGCCTGGAGTGTACATCTAGCGGGAGGGCCACGGGAGCTGTTTTTT.